This is a list of T cell receptor beta chains from one sample in a study of T cells in Graves' hyperthyroidism and ophthalmopathy. MiXCR, run by TCRdb on the multiplex PCR reads, gives a single entry per CDR3 protein. The table shows just under 750,000 distinct CDR3 sequences, with 30% to 40% occurring only once. The sample was blood. All receptors derive from a middle-aged woman with Graves' hyperthyroidism. The CDR3 runs from the conserved cysteine through the conserved F or W. Fields, in order: V gene, clone size, J gene, D gene, CDR3 DNA, CDR3 protein. The D gene is left open where the match is weak. A clone size is listed for some rows: how often the clone was seen (once, few, many), or a class if it is expanded.

TRBV7-2	-	TRBJ2-6	TRBD1	TGTGCCAGCAGCTTAGTACAGGGGGTGGCTGGGGCCAACGTCCTGACTTTC	CASSLVQGVAGANVLTF
TRBV7-8	few	TRBJ2-7	-	TGTGCCAGCAGTATACTCTACGAGCAGTACTTC	CASSILYEQYF
TRBV6-6	-	TRBJ1-3	-	TGTGCCAGCAGTTATACAGGGCTTAGAGGAAACACCATATATTTT	CASSYTGLRGNTIYF
TRBV12-3/TRBV12-4	many	TRBJ2-7	-	TGTGCCAGCAGCCCCAGCGAGGCAGGCTACGAGCAGTACTTC	CASSPSEAGYEQYF
TRBV7-2	few	TRBJ2-3	TRBD2	TGTGCCAGCCACATTAGCGGGATTACAGATACGCAGTATTTT	CASHISGITDTQYF
TRBV10-3	many	TRBJ1-1	-	TGTGCCATCTCTGAGAGCAGGGATACTGAAGCTTTCTTT	CAISESRDTEAFF
TRBV5-1	-	TRBJ2-2	-	TGCGCCAGCAGCCAAGATATAGGGAAACCCGGGGAGCTGTTTTTT	CASSQDIGKPGELFF
TRBV7-9	-	TRBJ2-7	-	TGTGCCAGCAGCCAAGTGGGACAAGAGGGTTACGAGCAGTACTTC	CASSQVGQEGYEQYF
TRBV5-1	few	TRBJ1-4	TRBD1	TGCGCCAGCAGCGCACAGGGGAGGACAGAAAAACTGTTTTTT	CASSAQGRTEKLFF
TRBV7-9	many	TRBJ1-1	TRBD1	TGTGCCAGCAGCTCTTACGACAGGGCCACTGAAGCTTTCTTT	CASSSYDRATEAFF
TRBV20-1	many	TRBJ1-1	TRBD1	TGCAGTGCTAGGGGACAGTGGAACACTGAAGCTTTCTTT	CSARGQWNTEAFF
TRBV9	few	TRBJ1-6	-	TGTGCCAGCAGCGTTGGGACGGGCAATTCACCCCTCCACTTT	CASSVGTGNSPLHF
TRBV19	-	TRBJ2-2	-	TGTGCCAGTAGTGAGAGGGCAGGCCAAACCGGGGAGCTGCTTTTT	CASSERAGQTGELLF
TRBV7-9	-	TRBJ1-3	TRBD1	TGTGCCAGCAGCTTAGGGTTCCGGGACAGCGGAAACACCATATATTTT	CASSLGFRDSGNTIYF
TRBV12-3/TRBV12-4	-	TRBJ1-2	-	TGTGCCAGCATTGTCAGGGAAGGCTATGGCTACACCTTC	CASIVREGYGYTF
TRBV29-1	-	TRBJ2-3	-	TGCAGCGTTGCGGGCGGGGCTACAGATACGCAGTATTTT	CSVAGGATDTQYF
TRBV7-2	-	TRBJ2-3	-	TGTGCCAGCAGCGTAGGCCCCCCCCCAGATACGCAGTATTTT	CASSVGPPPDTQYF
TRBV29-1	many	TRBJ2-7	TRBD1	TGCAGCGTTAAGGCCGGGACAGGAGGGGTAGAGCAGTACTTC	CSVKAGTGGVEQYF
TRBV6-5	many	TRBJ1-2	-	TGTGCCAGCAGCTTTGCTGGGGGGTCTAACTATGGCTACACCTTC	CASSFAGGSNYGYTF
TRBV24-1	-	TRBJ2-5	-	TGTGCCACCAGCGCCCTGACAGGTGGCAACGGAGAGACCCAGTACTTC	CATSALTGGNGETQYF
TRBV7-2	-	TRBJ2-5	-	TGTGCCAGCAGCCGCCCCGGGTTTGGAGAGACCCAGTACTTC	CASSRPGFGETQYF
TRBV7-2	few	TRBJ1-3	-	TGTGCCAGCAGCTTAGAACGGGTCTCTGGAAACACCATATATTTT	CASSLERVSGNTIYF
TRBV7-2	few	TRBJ2-7	-	TGTGCCAGCAGCTTAAGTATGTGGACGAGCTCCTACGAGCAGTACTTC	CASSLSMWTSSYEQYF
TRBV7-2	many	TRBJ1-1	TRBD1	TGTGCCAGCAGCCTACAGGGGGCGAACACTGAAGCTTTCTTT	CASSLQGANTEAFF
TRBV6-5	once	TRBJ1-4	-	TGTGCCAGCAGTGACCCTAGGGCAGCCGCTGATGAACTGTTTTTT	CASSDPRAAADELFF
TRBV11-2	-	TRBJ2-7	-	TGTGCCAGCAGCCCCGGACTTCCATCCGAGCAGTACTTC	CASSPGLPSEQYF
TRBV7-2	many	TRBJ2-6	-	TGTGCCAGCAGTATTGGAGGAATAGGGGCCAACGTCCTGACTTTC	CASSIGGIGANVLTF
TRBV19	many	TRBJ2-7	-	TGTGCCAGTAGTAACGATCTCAGGACCGCGGGTCCCGAGCAGTACTTC	CASSNDLRTAGPEQYF
TRBV20-1	few	TRBJ2-3	-	TGCAGTGCTAGAGTCGGCGATACGCAGTATTTT	CSARVGDTQYF
TRBV12-3/TRBV12-4	-	TRBJ1-1	-	TGTGCCAGCAGTTTGCAGGGGCCGGTCACTGAAGCTTTCTTT	CASSLQGPVTEAFF
TRBV7-9	-	TRBJ1-2	-	TGTGCCAGCAGGCCCGACATGGCCCTACAAGGCTACACCTTC	CASRPDMALQGYTF
TRBV5-8	many	TRBJ1-6	-	TGTGCCAGCAGCTTCCGGGGTGGTTCACCCCTCCACTTT	CASSFRGGSPLHF
TRBV29-1	many	TRBJ2-5	-	TGCAGCGTTGAAAGGGGGGAAGGAGAGACCCAGTACTTC	CSVERGEGETQYF
TRBV7-8	many	TRBJ1-1	TRBD1	TGTGCCAGCAGCTTACTGGACAGGCTGAACACTGAAGCTTTCTTT	CASSLLDRLNTEAFF
TRBV11-2	-	TRBJ1-6	-	TGTGCCAGCAGCTCCCCCGTCCGGGGGGTCCTGAATTCACCCCTCCACTTT	CASSSPVRGVLNSPLHF
TRBV2	-	TRBJ1-5	TRBD1	TGTGCCAGCAGTAACCCAGGGGGACTAGGGCAGCCCCAGCATTTT	CASSNPGGLGQPQHF
TRBV2	-	TRBJ1-5	-	TGTGCCAGCAGCTCCGGCCATCAGCCCCAGCATTTT	CASSSGHQPQHF
TRBV25-1	-	TRBJ2-5	TRBD1	TGTGCCAGCAGTTACTCCGGACAGGGTTCAGAGACCCAGTACTTC	CASSYSGQGSETQYF
TRBV12-3/TRBV12-4	once	TRBJ2-7	-	TGTGCCAGCAGTTTAAGCGGAGTATTACCCTACGAGCAGTACTTC	CASSLSGVLPYEQYF
TRBV20-1	-	TRBJ2-2	TRBD2	TGCAGTGCTATGGGGCTAGCGGGAGGCCTATTTAACACCGGGGAGCTGTTTTTT	CSAMGLAGGLFNTGELFF
TRBV7-2	-	TRBJ2-7	TRBD1	TGTGCCAGCAGCTGGGGGACAGGGGTAGACTACGAGCAGTACTTC	CASSWGTGVDYEQYF
TRBV7-3	-	TRBJ1-6	-	TGTGCCAGCAGCTTTTTGGGGGGCGGCGGTTCACCCCTCCACTTT	CASSFLGGGGSPLHF
TRBV12-3/TRBV12-4	-	TRBJ2-1	-	TGTGCCAGCAGTGTGCTCGGGGAGGTTGGGAATGAGCAGTTCTTC	CASSVLGEVGNEQFF
TRBV27	-	TRBJ2-7	-	TGTGCCAGCAGTCCATATCGTATCTCCTACGAGCAGTACTTC	CASSPYRISYEQYF
TRBV7-9	once	TRBJ1-6	TRBD1	TGTGCCAGCAGCTTAGGTGGGACAGCTTATTCACCCCTCCACTTT	CASSLGGTAYSPLHF
TRBV10-3	-	TRBJ1-1	TRBD1	TGTGCCATCAGTGAGTCCAGGACAGGGAACACTGAAGCTTTCTTT	CAISESRTGNTEAFF
TRBV2	-	TRBJ1-3	-	TGTGCCAGCAGTGGGAAGTCTGGAAACACCATATATTTT	CASSGKSGNTIYF
TRBV29-1	-	TRBJ1-4	-	TGCAGCGCCCGTAAAGGGGACGTATTAGAAAAACTGTTTTTT	CSARKGDVLEKLFF
TRBV4-3	few	TRBJ1-2	TRBD1	TGCGCCAGCAGCTTTACAGGGGGGGCGCGGAATGGCTACACCTTC	CASSFTGGARNGYTF
TRBV7-2	-	TRBJ2-3	-	TGTGCCAGCTTGCGAGCGAGCGCCGCCCTTAGAGATACGCAGTATTTT	CASLRASAALRDTQYF
TRBV20-1	many	TRBJ1-2	-	TGCAGTGCTAGATCTGAAGACCCGGCATTCTATGGCTACACCTTC	CSARSEDPAFYGYTF
TRBV4-3	-	TRBJ1-2	-	TGCGCCAGCAGCCAAGATAGGCCCCTGGATTATGGCTACACCTTC	CASSQDRPLDYGYTF
TRBV2	-	TRBJ2-5	TRBD2	TGTGCCAGCAGTGAAGGGACTAGCGGGGTACAAGAGACCCAGTACTTC	CASSEGTSGVQETQYF
TRBV7-2	few	TRBJ1-1	-	TGTGCCAGCAGCCCTGTACAGGGCGTGAGGACTGAAGCTTTCTTT	CASSPVQGVRTEAFF
TRBV7-9	-	TRBJ2-7	TRBD2	TGTGCCAGCAGCCCACGGGGGGGGGCGGGAGCTGGGATGACCTCGTTCTACGAGCAGTACTTC	CASSPRGGAGAGMTSFYEQYF